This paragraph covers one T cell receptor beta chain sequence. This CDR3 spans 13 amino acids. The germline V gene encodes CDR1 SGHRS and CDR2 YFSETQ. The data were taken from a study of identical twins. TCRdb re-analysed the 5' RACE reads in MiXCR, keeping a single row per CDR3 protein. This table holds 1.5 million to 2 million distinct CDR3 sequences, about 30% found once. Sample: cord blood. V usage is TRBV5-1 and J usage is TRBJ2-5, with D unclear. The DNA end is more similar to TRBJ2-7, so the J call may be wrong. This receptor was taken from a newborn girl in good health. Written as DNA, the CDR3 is TGCGCCAGCAGCGTTACAGTAGCCTACGAGCAGTACTTC. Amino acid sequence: CASSVTVAYEQYF.